These 26 T cell receptor beta chains originate from one sample sequenced in a study of T cells in women clearing cervical HPV infection. Profiling relied on immunoSEQ multiplex PCR, and the TCRdb table lists in-frame clones only, not all of them. The repertoire table contains over 30,000 clones. Sequences were obtained from blood buffy coat. These receptors all stem from a woman between 18 and 75 years old with a cervical HPV16 infection that either progressed to CIN3+ or cleared (not recorded which).

A word on this clone: The read falls 3 residues short of the CDR3 end, and the missing part is taken from the germline J gene. J is TRBJ1-1 and V is TRBV29-1; 11 bases match TRBD1. Germline V CDR1 and CDR2: SQVTM, ANQGSEA. The CDR3 spans 14 residues. The CDR3 bases that were read are TGCAGCGTTGAATTCCGGGACAGGGGGAACGAA. Its protein is CSVEFRDRGNE. The full CDR3 sequence reads CSVEFRDRGNEAFF.

As to this clone: The observed sequence ends 3 residues before the CDR3 terminus, with the missing tail filled in from the germline J gene. The chain uses TRBV6-1 and TRBJ1-5, with 10 bases lining up with TRBD1. CDR1 and CDR2 from the germline V gene are MNHNS and SASEGT. With 4 bases clipped from V and 7 bases from J, the junction kept 7 bases outside the gene matches. This CDR3 has 15 amino acids. CDR3 protein: CASSVATGGVQPQHF. Partial CDR3 DNA: TGTGCCAGCAGTGTCGCGACAGGGGGCGTCCAGCCC.

The sequenced part of the CDR3 DNA is TGTGCCTGGAGTGGGGCGAGGAACACTGAA. Its translation is CAWSGARNTE. The whole CDR3 protein reads CAWSGARNTEAFF. The chain uses TRBV30 and TRBJ1-1; no clear D. The read ends 3 residues before the CDR3 terminus; that terminus is restored from the germline J gene. The CDR3 contains 13 residues. Germline V gene lookup returns CDR1 GTSNPN and CDR2 SVGIG (reference sequence). The V end was cut by 1 base, the J end by 1 base, with 7 bases between.

A word on this clone: The CDR3 end falls 3 residues outside the read, so it is completed with the germline J gene. The chain couples TRBV5-8 to TRBJ2-1; 7 nucleotides match TRBD1. Germline V CDR1 and CDR2: SGHTS, YDEGEE. The CDR3 is 15 amino acids. V was clipped by 3 bases and J by 7 bases; unmatched bases: 10. The part of the CDR3 DNA that was read is TGTGCCAGCAGCTGGGGACAGCCGGTAGGTAATGAG. Translating it yields CASSWGQPVGNE. The complete CDR3 reads CASSWGQPVGNEQFF. Looking up the rest from reference TRBV5-8 and TRBJ2-1 gives the full variable domain: EAGVTQSPTHLIKTRGQQATLRCSPISGHTSVYWYQQALGLGLQFLLWYDEGEERNRGNFPPRFSGRQFPNYSSELNVNALELEDSALYLCASSWGQPVGNEQFFGPGTRLTVL.

With regard to this clone: One junction end disagrees with the germline gene, perhaps due to a read error. Read coverage stops 3 residues before the CDR3 terminus; the germline J gene supplies the remainder. The chain couples TRBV7-9 to TRBJ2-7, with a possible D match to TRBD1 (6 bases). The length of the CDR3 is 13 residues. CDR1 and CDR2 from the germline V gene are SEHNR and FQNEAQ (reference sequence). Partial CDR3 DNA: TGTTCCAGCAGCGCTAGACAGGCCTACGAG. This sequence encodes CSSSARQAYE. The complete CDR3 sequence is CSSSARQAYEQYF.

About this clone itself: Coverage ceases 3 residues before the CDR3 finishes, and the germline J gene fills in the end. This chain uses TRBV5-1 with TRBJ1-4, with a weak D call TRBD1 (6 bases). V dropped 5 bases and J dropped 8 bases, with 10 bases sitting between them. The CDR3 has 12 residues. Germline V gene sequence: CDR1 SGHRS, CDR2 YFSETQ. CDR3 protein: CASRDSGEKLFF. CDR3 bases read: TGCGCCAGCAGGGACAGTGGGGAAAAA.

Regarding this clone: The read stops 3 residues short of the end of the CDR3; the missing end is completed from the germline J gene. V gene TRBV18 combines with J gene TRBJ2-5; 9 bases are a match to TRBD1. The junction had 2 bases not matched to a gene; V was cut back by 0 bases and J by 6 bases. The CDR3 runs 14 residues. Per germline, CDR1 KGHSH and CDR2 LQKENI. The sequenced part of the CDR3 DNA is TGTGCCAGCTCACCACCGGGACAGGGCCAGACC. Encoded protein: CASSPPGQGQT. The whole CDR3 is CASSPPGQGQTQYF.

Details on this clone: The CDR3 end lies 3 residues beyond the end of the read and is filled in from the germline J gene. This sequence joins TRBV30 and TRBJ2-7, with 9 bases matching TRBD1. Germline V gives CDR1 GTSNPN, CDR2 SVGIG (reference sequence). The CDR3 is 13 amino acids. V was pared by 2 bases and J by 5 bases, with 4 bases of the junction left unmatched. Partial CDR3 DNA: TGTGCCTGGAGTACAGGGGGCTTTAACGAG. It is translated as CAWSTGGFNE. The CDR3 reads in full as CAWSTGGFNEQYF. The full variable domain, completed using reference TRBV30 and TRBJ2-7, is SQTIHQWPATLVQPVGSPLSLECTVEGTSNPNLYWYRQAAGRGLQLLFYSVGIGQISSEVPQNLSASRPQDRQFILSSKKLLLSDSGFYLCAWSTGGFNEQYFGPGTRLTVT.

Concerning this clone: The CDR3 end is not reached by the read, which stops 3 residues before it; the germline J gene fills it in. The rearrangement links TRBV19 to TRBJ2-2; possible D gene TRBD2, 5 bases. CDR3 length equals 12 residues. Trimming cost V 4 bases and J 5 bases, with 5 bases left between them. Germline values: CDR1 LNHDA, CDR2 SQIVND (reference sequence). The part of the CDR3 DNA that was read is TGTGCCAGTAGTACGGGGACCGGGGAG. Its protein is CASSTGTGE. The full-length CDR3 reads as CASSTGTGELFF.

As regards this clone: The read halts 3 residues ahead of the CDR3 end, with the missing end drawn from the germline J gene. The V gene is TRBV7-9, the J gene TRBJ2-3; possibly TRBD2 for D (6 bases). CDR1 is SEHNR, CDR2 FQNEAQ, per germline (reference sequence). This CDR3 has 13 residues. Trimming took off 4 bases at V and 6 bases at J, with 11 bases between the two ends. The part of the CDR3 DNA that was read is TGTGCCAGCAGCTCGTCAGGGAGGGATACG. It yields the protein CASSSSGRDT. The complete CDR3 protein is CASSSSGRDTQYF.

Concerning this clone: The CDR3 end is not reached by the read, which stops 3 residues before it; the germline J gene fills it in. The chain joins TRBV20-1 to TRBJ2-7; D possibly corresponds to TRBD1 (6 bases). The CDR3 has 15 amino acids. V was shortened by 1 base and J by 4 bases, with 17 bases between the two germline ends. Germline values: CDR1 DFQATT, CDR2 SNEGSKA (reference sequence). The CDR3 protein is CSARAHTGNRYEQYF. Incomplete CDR3 DNA: TGCAGTGCTAGAGCTCATACAGGGAACAGATACGAG.

As for this clone: The read terminates 3 residues before the CDR3 end, so the remaining end is supplied by the germline J gene. The J gene is TRBJ2-2, the V gene TRBV6-1; 14 bases are shared with TRBD2. This CDR3 contains 16 residues. The J segment lost 3 bases and the V segment lost 4 bases, leaving 1 base of the junction unmatched. Germline CDR1 is MNHNS and CDR2 is SASEGT. The CDR3: CASSGGLAGDTGELFF. The CDR3 DNA, read in part, is TGTGCCAGCAGTGGGGGACTAGCGGGGGACACCGGGGAG.

CDR3 amino acids: CATSGDRGGNEQFF. The DNA read from the CDR3 is TGTGCCACCAGTGGGGACAGGGGAGGCAATGAG. The V gene is TRBV24-1, the J gene TRBJ2-1; TRBD1 matches 10 bases. The sequence runs out 3 residues before the end of the CDR3; the remainder is reconstructed from the germline J gene. Germline values: CDR1 KGHDR, CDR2 SFDVKD. The J segment lost 6 bases and the V segment lost 5 bases, leaving 3 bases of the junction unmatched. The CDR3 has 14 amino acids.

Worth noting for this clone: The read ends 3 residues early relative to the CDR3; the germline J gene fills the gap. V usage is TRBV2 and J usage is TRBJ1-5, with 9 bases lining up with TRBD1. The CDR3 sequence is 15 residues long. Germline trimming cut 5 bases from V and 1 base from J; bases unmatched to any gene: 3. Germline CDR1 reads SNHLY; CDR2 reads FYNNEI. Incomplete CDR3 DNA: TGTGCCAGCAGTTGGACAGGGGAAAGCAATCAGCCC. This gives the protein CASSWTGESNQP. The CDR3 reads in full as CASSWTGESNQPQHF.

With respect to this clone: The read comes to an end 3 residues before the CDR3 does, leaving the germline J gene to fill in the end. This chain connects TRBV18 to TRBJ2-2, with a possible D match to TRBD1 (6 bases). Germline V gives CDR1 KGHSH, CDR2 LQKENI. The CDR3 runs to 18 residues. V dropped 3 bases and J dropped 1 base, with 18 bases sitting between them. The part of the CDR3 DNA that was read is TGTGCCAGCTCACCCATTTCGTCCGGGACAAGGAACACCGGGGAG. It is translated as CASSPISSGTRNTGE. The full CDR3 is CASSPISSGTRNTGELFF.

About this clone itself: Read data end 3 residues before the CDR3 end; the end is taken from the germline J gene. The rearrangement links TRBV5-4 to TRBJ1-2, with a possible D match to TRBD1 (5 bases). Germline assignment: CDR1 SGHNT and CDR2 YYREEE (reference sequence). Trimming pared 4 bases from V and 4 bases from J, leaving 17 bases between. The CDR3 is 15 residues long. The CDR3 region is CASSIGASLGYGYTF. The part of the CDR3 DNA that was read is TGTGCCAGCAGCATTGGGGCAAGCCTAGGCTATGGC.

Notes on this clone: The CDR3 extends 3 residues past the end of the read, so its final part is completed from the germline J gene. This sequence joins TRBV7-9 and TRBJ2-1, with D hard to call. The CDR3 is made up of 14 amino acids. The V gene lost 1 base and the J gene lost 6 bases, with 10 bases spanning the gap. Germline V gene sequence: CDR1 SEHNR, CDR2 FQNEAQ (reference sequence). The CDR3 loop is CASSLVEAINEQFF. Incomplete CDR3 DNA: TGTGCCAGCAGCTTAGTCGAGGCCATCAATGAG. Based on the CDR3 plus reference TRBV7-9 and TRBJ2-1, the full variable domain is DTGVSQNPRHKITKRGQNVTFRCDPISEHNRLYWYRQTLGQGPEFLTYFQNEAQLEKSRLLSDRFSAERPKGSFSTLEIQRTEQGDSAMYLCASSLVEAINEQFFGPGTRLTVL.

About this clone: The CDR3 goes on 3 residues after the read ends, and that part is filled in from the germline J gene. The chain uses TRBV6-1 and TRBJ2-7, with a tentative D call TRBD1 (5 bases). The CDR3 is made up of 15 amino acids. Germline V CDR1 and CDR2: MNHNS, SASEGT. Trimming shortened V by 0 bases and J by 5 bases, and 14 bases separated the two germline ends. CDR3 bases read: TGTGCCAGCAGTGAAGCGCAGGGCCGTATCCACGAG. Residues: CASSEAQGRIHE. The CDR3 as a whole reads CASSEAQGRIHEQYF.

With regard to this clone: The missing CDR3 end, 3 residues past where the read stops, is filled in from the germline J gene. This rearrangement joins TRBV5-1 to TRBJ2-2; D may be TRBD1 (5 bases). Germline loops: CDR1 SGHRS, CDR2 YFSETQ. The CDR3 extends over 16 amino acids. Trimming cost V 3 bases and J 4 bases, with 16 bases left between them. CDR3 DNA (partial): TGCGCCAGCAGCTCGGTGGCGCAGGGATCCACCGGGGAG. Protein sequence: CASSSVAQGSTGE. The CDR3 in full is CASSSVAQGSTGELFF. Filled out from reference TRBV5-1 and TRBJ2-2, the complete variable domain reads KAGVTQTPRYLIKTRGQQVTLSCSPISGHRSVSWYQQTPGQGLQFLFEYFSETQRNKGNFPGRFSGRQFSNSRSEMNVSTLELGDSALYLCASSSVAQGSTGELFFGEGSRLTVL.

On this clone: The observed sequence ends 3 residues before the CDR3 terminus, with the missing tail filled in from the germline J gene. The chain links TRBV7-9 to TRBJ1-1; D call uncertain. This CDR3 region has 14 residues. The V gene lost 2 bases and the J gene lost 0 bases, with 7 bases spanning the gap. Germline CDR1 reads SEHNR; CDR2 reads FQNEAQ (reference sequence). The covered CDR3 bases are TGTGCCAGCAGCTTATATCAGGTGAACACTGAA. It is translated as CASSLYQVNTE. The full CDR3 sequence reads CASSLYQVNTEAFF.

A word on this clone: The sequence runs out 3 residues before the end of the CDR3; the remainder is reconstructed from the germline J gene. The chain has TRBV7-9 and TRBJ1-1; perhaps TRBD1 as D (6 bases). Trimming took off 7 bases at V and 1 base at J, with 16 bases between the two ends. The CDR3 loop spans 15 amino acids. In germline, CDR1 is SEHNR, CDR2 FQNEAQ (reference sequence). This CDR3 reads CASTVTDSWNTEAFF. The sequenced part of the CDR3 DNA is TGTGCCAGCACCGTCACGGACAGTTGGAACACTGAA.

Comments on this clone: The sequenced fragment ends 3 residues before the CDR3 boundary, so the rest is inferred from the germline J gene. The J gene is TRBJ1-6, the V gene TRBV20-1; perhaps TRBD1 as D (6 bases). Germline lookup yields CDR1 DFQATT and CDR2 SNEGSKA (reference sequence). Deletions cut 5 bases from V and 9 bases from J, with 20 bases between. The CDR3 totals 15 residues. This CDR3 is CSAPTSTGRGSPLHF. The sequenced CDR3 bases are TGCAGTGCTCCCACCTCCACAGGGAGGGGTTCACCC.

Concerning this clone itself: With the read ending 3 residues before the CDR3 end, the germline J gene is used to fill in that end. The gene calls are TRBV5-1 and TRBJ2-7; TRBD1 matches at 10 bases. The V gene's germline CDR1 is SGHRS and CDR2 YFSETQ. The CDR3 contains 14 residues. V shed 5 bases and J 5 bases; nucleotides not matched to a gene: 7. CDR3 bases read: TGCGCCAGCAGTACTGGACAGGGGGTCCACGAG. The encoded protein is CASSTGQGVHE. The whole CDR3 region reads CASSTGQGVHEQYF.

Concerning this clone: The CDR3 end is not reached by the read, which stops 3 residues before it; the germline J gene fills it in. The rearrangement uses TRBV7-9 and TRBJ2-2, with 13 bases lining up with TRBD2. Per germline, CDR1 SEHNR and CDR2 FQNEAQ (reference sequence). There are 15 residues in the CDR3. V lost 5 bases and J lost 6; bases outside the gene matches: 3. Incomplete CDR3 DNA: TGTGCCAGCAGCAGGACTAGCGGGGGACCCGGGGAG. It encodes CASSRTSGGPGE. The full CDR3 protein is CASSRTSGGPGELFF.

Turning to this clone: The read ends 3 residues before the CDR3 terminus; that terminus is restored from the germline J gene. The chain employs TRBV19 and TRBJ1-2; D unclear. The CDR3 is made up of 15 amino acids. Trimming stripped 6 bases from V and 0 bases from J, with 14 bases between. CDR1 and CDR2 (germline): LNHDA, SQIVND (reference sequence). The CDR3 bases that were read are TGTGCCAGTAGCGAAGTTGCGGGGACTAACTATGGC. It specifies CASSEVAGTNYG. The whole CDR3 sequence reads CASSEVAGTNYGYTF. Full variable domain (missing parts from reference TRBV19 and TRBJ1-2): DGGITQSPKYLFRKEGQNVTLSCEQNLNHDAMYWYRQDPGQGLRLIYYSQIVNDFQKGDIAEGYSVSREKKESFPLTVTSAQKNPTAFYLCASSEVAGTNYGYTFGSGTRLTVV.

Concerning this clone: The sequenced fragment ends 3 residues before the CDR3 boundary, so the rest is inferred from the germline J gene. The chain uses TRBV7-9 and TRBJ2-2; 8 bases map to TRBD1. The length of the CDR3 is 15 residues. The ends lost 8 bases at V and 3 bases at J; junction bases unmatched: 8. Germline loops: CDR1 SEHNR, CDR2 FQNEAQ (reference sequence). This CDR3 is CASGEGTGDTGELFF. Incomplete CDR3 DNA: TGTGCCAGCGGAGAGGGGACAGGAGACACCGGGGAG.